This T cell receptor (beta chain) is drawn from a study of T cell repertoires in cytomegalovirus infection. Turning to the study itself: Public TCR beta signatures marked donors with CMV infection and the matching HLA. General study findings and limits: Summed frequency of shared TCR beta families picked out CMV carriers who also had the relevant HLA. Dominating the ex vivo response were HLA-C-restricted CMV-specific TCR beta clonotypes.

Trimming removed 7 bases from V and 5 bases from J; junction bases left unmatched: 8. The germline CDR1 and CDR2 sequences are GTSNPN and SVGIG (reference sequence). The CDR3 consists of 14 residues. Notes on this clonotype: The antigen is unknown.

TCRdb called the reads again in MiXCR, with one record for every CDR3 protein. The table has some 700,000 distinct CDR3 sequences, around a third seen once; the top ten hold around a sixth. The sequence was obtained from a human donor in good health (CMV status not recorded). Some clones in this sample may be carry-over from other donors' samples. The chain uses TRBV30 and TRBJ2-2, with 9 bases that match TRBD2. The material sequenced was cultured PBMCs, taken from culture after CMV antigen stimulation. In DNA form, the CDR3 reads TGTGCCTCCTCAGTGACTAGCGGAACCGGGGAGCTGTTTTTT. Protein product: CASSVTSGTGELFF.